This entry concerns a single T cell receptor beta chain. The record originates from a study of blood T cell repertoires in COVID-19. Study details: Spain, Italy and the United States supplied samples that represented acute and convalescent COVID-19. PBMCs, B-cell-depleted T cells, or T cells were the source of the cDNA or gDNA that made up the material.

CDR3 length: 14 residues. Trimming cost V 0 bases and J 1 base, with 7 bases left between them. In germline, CDR1 is SGHNT, CDR2 YYREEE (reference sequence). Under the authors' procedure: The authors estimated nucleated cell counts from reference gene primer amplification. Using immunoSEQ multiplex PCR, the repertoire was profiled, and TCRdb retains in-frame clones only, with some absent. V and J calls plus clone size are reproduced from that table; the DNA served to infer D and trimming. The table records roughly 390,000 clones, 85% of them present only once. Sample: peripheral blood. V is TRBV5-4 and J is TRBJ1-2; D is perhaps TRBD1 (5 bases). The TCR was taken from a woman aged 18-29 years with acute or convalescent COVID-19. The CDR3 region is CASSLDQGNYGYTF. DNA of the CDR3: TGTGCCAGCAGCTTGGATCAGGGTAACTATGGCTACACCTTC.